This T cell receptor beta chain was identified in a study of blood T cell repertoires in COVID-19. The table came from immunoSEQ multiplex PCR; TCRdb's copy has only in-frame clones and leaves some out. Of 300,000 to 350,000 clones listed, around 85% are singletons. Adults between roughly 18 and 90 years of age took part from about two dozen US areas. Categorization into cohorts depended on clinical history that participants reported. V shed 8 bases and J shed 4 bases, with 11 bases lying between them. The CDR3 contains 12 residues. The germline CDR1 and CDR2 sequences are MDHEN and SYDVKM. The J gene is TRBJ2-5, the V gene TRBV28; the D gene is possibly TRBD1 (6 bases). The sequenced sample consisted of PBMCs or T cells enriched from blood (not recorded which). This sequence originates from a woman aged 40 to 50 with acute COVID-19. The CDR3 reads CASVRGGETQYF. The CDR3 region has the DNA TGTGCCAGCGTCAGGGGTGGAGAGACCCAGTACTTC.